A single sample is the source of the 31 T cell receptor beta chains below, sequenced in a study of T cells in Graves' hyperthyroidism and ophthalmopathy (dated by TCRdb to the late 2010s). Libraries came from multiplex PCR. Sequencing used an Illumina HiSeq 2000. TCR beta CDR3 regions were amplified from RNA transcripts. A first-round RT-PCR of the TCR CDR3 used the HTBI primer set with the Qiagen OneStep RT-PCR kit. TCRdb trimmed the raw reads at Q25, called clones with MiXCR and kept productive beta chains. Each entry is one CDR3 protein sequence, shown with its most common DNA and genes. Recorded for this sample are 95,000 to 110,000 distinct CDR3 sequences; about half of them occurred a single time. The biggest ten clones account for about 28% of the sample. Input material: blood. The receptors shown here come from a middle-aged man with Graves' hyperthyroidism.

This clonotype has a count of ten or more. The CDR3 spells CASSSKLNTEAFF. The CDR3 DNA reads as TGTGCCAGCAGCTCCAAACTGAACACTGAAGCTTTCTTT. The gene calls are TRBV7-2 and TRBJ1-1; D gene ambiguous. Germline-derived CDR1 and CDR2 are SGHTA and FQGNSA. The CDR3 sequence is 13 residues long. The V gene lost 4 bases and the J gene lost 0 bases, with 6 bases spanning the gap.

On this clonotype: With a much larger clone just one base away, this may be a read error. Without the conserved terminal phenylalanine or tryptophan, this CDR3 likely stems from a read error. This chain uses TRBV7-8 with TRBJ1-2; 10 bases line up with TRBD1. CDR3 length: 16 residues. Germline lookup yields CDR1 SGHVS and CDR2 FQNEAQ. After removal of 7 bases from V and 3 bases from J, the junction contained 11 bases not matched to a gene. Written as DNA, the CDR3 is TGTGCCAGCACTGACCGGGACAGGGGCCCCTACTATGGCTACACCCTC. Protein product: CASTDRDRGPYYGYTL.

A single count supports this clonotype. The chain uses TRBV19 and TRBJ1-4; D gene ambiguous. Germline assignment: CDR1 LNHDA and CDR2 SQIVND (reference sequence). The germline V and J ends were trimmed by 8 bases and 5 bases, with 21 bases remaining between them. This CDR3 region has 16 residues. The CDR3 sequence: CASARRVGIDNEKLFF. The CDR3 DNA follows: TGTGCCAGTGCCCGAAGGGTAGGGATCGACAATGAAAAACTGTTTTTT.

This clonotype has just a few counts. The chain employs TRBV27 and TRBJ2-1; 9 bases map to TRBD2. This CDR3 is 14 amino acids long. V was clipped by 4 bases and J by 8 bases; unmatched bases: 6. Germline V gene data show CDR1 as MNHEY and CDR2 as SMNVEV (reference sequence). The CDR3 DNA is TGTGCCAGCAGTTCGGGACTAGCCCCGGATGAGCAGTTCTTC. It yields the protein CASSSGLAPDEQFF.

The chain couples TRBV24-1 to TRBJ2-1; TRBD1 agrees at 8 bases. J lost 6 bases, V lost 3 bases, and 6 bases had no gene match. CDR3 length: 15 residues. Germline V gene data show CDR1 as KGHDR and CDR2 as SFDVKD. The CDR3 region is CATSDEQGAGNEQFF. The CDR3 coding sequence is TGTGCCACCAGTGATGAGCAGGGGGCAGGCAATGAGCAGTTCTTC.

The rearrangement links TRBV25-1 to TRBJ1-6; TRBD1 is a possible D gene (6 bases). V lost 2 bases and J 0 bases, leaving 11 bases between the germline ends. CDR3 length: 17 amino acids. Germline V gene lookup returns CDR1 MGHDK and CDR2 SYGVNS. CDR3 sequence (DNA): TGTGCCAGCAGTGAAGTGGGGGCGAACTCCTATAATTCACCCCTCCACTTT. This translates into CASSEVGANSYNSPLHF.

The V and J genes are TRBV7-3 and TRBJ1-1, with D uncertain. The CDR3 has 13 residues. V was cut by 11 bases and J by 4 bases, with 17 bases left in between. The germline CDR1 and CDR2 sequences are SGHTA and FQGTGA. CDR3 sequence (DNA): TGTGCCTGGAGTGTACCCGGGGTCACTGAAGCTTTCTTT. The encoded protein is CAWSVPGVTEAFF.

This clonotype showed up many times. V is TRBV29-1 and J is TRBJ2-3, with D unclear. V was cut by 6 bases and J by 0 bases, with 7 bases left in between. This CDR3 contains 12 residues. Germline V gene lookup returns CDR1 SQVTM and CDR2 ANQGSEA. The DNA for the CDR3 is TGCAGCGTGGATACTAGCACAGATACGCAGTATTTT. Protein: CSVDTSTDTQYF.

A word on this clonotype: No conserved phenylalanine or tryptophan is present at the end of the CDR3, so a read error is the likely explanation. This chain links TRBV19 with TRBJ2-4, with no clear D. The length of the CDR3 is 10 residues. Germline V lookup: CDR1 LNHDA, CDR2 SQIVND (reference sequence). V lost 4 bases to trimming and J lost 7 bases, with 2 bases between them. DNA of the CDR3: TGTGCCAGTAGTACGAACATTCAGTACCTC. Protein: CASSTNIQYL.

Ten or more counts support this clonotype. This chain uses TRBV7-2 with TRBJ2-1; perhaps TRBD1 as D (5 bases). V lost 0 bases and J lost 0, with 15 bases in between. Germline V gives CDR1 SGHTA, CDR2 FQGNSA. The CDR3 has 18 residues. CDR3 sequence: CASSLAGPALNSYNEQFF. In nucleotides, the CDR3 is TGTGCCAGCAGCTTAGCGGGGCCAGCTCTAAACTCCTACAATGAGCAGTTCTTC.

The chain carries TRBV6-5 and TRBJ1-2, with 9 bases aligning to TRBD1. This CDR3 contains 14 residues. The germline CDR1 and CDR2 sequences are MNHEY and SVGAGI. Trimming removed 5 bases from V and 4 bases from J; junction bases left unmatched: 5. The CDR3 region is CASSAVTGGYGYTF. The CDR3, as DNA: TGTGCCAGCAGTGCCGTGACAGGGGGCTATGGCTACACCTTC.

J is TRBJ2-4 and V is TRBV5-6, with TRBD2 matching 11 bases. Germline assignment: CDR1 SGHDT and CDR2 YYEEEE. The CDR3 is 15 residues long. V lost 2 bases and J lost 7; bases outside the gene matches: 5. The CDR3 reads CASSFTSGSRNIQYF. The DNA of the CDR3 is TGTGCCAGCAGCTTTACTAGCGGGAGTAGGAACATTCAGTACTTC. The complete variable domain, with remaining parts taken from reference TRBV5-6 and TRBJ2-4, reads DAGVTQSPTHLIKTRGQQVTLRCSPKSGHDTVSWYQQALGQGPQFIFQYYEEEERQRGNFPDRFSGHQFPNYSSELNVNALLLGDSALYLCASSFTSGSRNIQYFGAGTRLSVL.

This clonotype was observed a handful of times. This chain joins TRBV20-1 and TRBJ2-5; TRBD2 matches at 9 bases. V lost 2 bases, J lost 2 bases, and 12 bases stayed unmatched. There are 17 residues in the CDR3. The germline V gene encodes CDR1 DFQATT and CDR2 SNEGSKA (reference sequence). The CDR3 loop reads CSARTVSGRGPQETQYF. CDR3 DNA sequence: TGCAGTGCTAGAACAGTTAGCGGGAGAGGTCCTCAAGAGACCCAGTACTTC.

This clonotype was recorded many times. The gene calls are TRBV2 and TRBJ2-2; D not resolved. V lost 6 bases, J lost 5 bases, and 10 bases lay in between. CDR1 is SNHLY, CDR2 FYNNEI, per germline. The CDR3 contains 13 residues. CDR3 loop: CASSLRETGELFF. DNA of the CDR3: TGTGCCAGCAGCTTAAGAGAAACCGGGGAGCTGTTTTTT.

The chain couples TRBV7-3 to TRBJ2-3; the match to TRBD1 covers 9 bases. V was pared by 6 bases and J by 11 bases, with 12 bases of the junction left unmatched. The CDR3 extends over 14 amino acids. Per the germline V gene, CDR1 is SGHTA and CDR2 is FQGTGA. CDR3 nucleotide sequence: TGTGCCAGCAGTCCGGGACAGGGTAACAATGAGCAGTATTTT. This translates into CASSPGQGNNEQYF. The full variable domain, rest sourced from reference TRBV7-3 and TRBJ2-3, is GAGVSQTPSNKVTEKGKYVELRCDPISGHTALYWYRQSLGQGPEFLIYFQGTGAADDSGLPNDRFFAVRPEGSVSTLKIQRTERGDSAVYLCASSPGQGNNEQYFGPGTRLTVL.

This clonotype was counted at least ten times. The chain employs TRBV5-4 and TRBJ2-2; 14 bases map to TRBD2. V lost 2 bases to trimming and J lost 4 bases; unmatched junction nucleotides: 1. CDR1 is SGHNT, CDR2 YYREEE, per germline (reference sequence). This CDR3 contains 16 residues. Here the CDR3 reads CASSLGTSGSTGELFF. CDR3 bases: TGTGCCAGCAGCTTAGGGACTAGCGGGAGCACCGGGGAGCTGTTTTTT.

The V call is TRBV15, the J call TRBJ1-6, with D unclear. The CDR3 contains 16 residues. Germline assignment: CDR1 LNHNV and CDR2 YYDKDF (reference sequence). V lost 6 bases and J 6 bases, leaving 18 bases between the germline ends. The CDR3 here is CATRPRGGETNSPLHF. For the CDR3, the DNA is TGTGCCACCAGACCCCGGGGTGGAGAGACTAATTCACCCCTCCACTTT. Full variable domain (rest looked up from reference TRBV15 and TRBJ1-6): DAMVIQNPRYQVTQFGKPVTLSCSQTLNHNVMYWYQQKSSQAPKLLFHYYDKDFNNEADTPDNFQSRRPNTSFCFLDIRSPGLGDTAMYLCATRPRGGETNSPLHFGNGTRLTVT.

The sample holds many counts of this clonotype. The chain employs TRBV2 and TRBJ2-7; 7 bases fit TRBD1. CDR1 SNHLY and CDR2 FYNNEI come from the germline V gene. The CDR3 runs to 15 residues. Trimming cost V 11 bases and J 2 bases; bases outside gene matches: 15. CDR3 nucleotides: TGTGCCGTCCCTAACCTTGACAGGGCACCCTACGAGCAGTACTTC. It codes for CAVPNLDRAPYEQYF.

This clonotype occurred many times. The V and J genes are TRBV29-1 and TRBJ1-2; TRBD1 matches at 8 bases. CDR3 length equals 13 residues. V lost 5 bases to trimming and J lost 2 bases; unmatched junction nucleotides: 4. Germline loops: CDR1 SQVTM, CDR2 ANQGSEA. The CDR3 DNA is TGCAGCGTTTCTGACAGGGGAAACTATGGCTACACCTTC. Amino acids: CSVSDRGNYGYTF.

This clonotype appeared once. CDR3 in amino acids: CASSRTSGSYSTDTQYF. CDR3 coding DNA: TGCGCCAGCAGTCGGACTAGCGGGTCTTATAGCACAGATACGCAGTATTTT. This sequence joins TRBV10-2 and TRBJ2-3, with TRBD2 identical over 11 bases. J was trimmed by 0 bases and V by 5 bases; bases with no gene match: 7. The CDR3 length is 17 residues. Germline CDR1 WSHSY, CDR2 SAAADI.

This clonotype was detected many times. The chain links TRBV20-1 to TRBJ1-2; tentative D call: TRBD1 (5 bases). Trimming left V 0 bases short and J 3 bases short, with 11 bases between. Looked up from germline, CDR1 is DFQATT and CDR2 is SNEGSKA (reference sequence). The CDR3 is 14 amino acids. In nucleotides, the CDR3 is TGCAGTGCTAGAGACAGGGATGAGGACTATGGCTACACCTTC. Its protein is CSARDRDEDYGYTF.

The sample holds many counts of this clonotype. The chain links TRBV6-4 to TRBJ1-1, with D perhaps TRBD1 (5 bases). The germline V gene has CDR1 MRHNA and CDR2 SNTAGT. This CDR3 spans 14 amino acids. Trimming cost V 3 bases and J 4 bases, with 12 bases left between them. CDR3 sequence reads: CASSESGHGTEAFF. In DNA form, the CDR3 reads TGTGCCAGCAGTGAATCGGGGCACGGCACTGAAGCTTTCTTT.

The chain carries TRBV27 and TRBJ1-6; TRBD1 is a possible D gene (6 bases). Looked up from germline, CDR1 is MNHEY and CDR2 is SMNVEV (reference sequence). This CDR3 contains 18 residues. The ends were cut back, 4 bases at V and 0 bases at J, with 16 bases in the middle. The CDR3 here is CASSSDGQTSSYNSPLHF. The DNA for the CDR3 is TGTGCCAGCAGTTCGGACGGACAGACGAGCTCCTATAATTCACCCCTCCACTTT.

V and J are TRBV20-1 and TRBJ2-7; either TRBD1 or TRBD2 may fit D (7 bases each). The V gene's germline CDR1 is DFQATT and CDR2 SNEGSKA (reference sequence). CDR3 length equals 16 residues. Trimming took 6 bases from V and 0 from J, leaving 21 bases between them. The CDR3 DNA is TGCAGTGCCACAGGGGTTAGCGGGTGGAACTCCTACGAGCAGTACTTC. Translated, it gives CSATGVSGWNSYEQYF.

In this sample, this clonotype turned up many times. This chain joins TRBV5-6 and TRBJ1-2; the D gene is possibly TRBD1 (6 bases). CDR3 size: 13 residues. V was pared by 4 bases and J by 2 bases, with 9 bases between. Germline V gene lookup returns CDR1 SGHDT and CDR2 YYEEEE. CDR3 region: CASSVGQNYGYTF. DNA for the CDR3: TGTGCCAGCAGCGTCGGACAGAACTATGGCTACACCTTC.

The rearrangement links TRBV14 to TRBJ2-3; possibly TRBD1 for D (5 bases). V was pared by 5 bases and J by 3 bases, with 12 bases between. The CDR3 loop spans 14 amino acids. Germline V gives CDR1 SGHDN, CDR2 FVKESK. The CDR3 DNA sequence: TGTGCCAGCAGCTTGGCGCAGGGAACAGATACGCAGTATTTT. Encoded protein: CASSLAQGTDTQYF.

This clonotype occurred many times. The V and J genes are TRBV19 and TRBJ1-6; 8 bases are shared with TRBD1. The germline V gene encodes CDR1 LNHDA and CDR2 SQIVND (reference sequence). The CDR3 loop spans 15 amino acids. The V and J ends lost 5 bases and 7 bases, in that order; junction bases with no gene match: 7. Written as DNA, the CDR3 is TGTGCCAGTAGTCCCGGACAGGGTAGGAATTCACCCCTCCACTTT. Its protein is CASSPGQGRNSPLHF.

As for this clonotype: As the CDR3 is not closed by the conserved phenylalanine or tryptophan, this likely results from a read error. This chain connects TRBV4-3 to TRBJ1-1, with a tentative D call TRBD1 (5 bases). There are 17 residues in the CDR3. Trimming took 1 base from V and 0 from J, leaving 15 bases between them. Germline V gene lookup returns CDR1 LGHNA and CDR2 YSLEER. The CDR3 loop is CASSQARPGTLNTEAFL. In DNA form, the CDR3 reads TGCGCCAGCAGCCAAGCCCGGCCCGGGACCTTGAACACTGAAGCTTTCTTG.

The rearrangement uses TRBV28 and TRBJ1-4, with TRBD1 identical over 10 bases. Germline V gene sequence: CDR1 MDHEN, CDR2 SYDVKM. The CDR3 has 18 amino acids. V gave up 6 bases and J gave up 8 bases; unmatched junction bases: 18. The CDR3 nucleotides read TGTGCCAGCAGGACGCTCAGGACAGGGGGTCCGGAGAGAGAAAAACTGTTTTTT. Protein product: CASRTLRTGGPEREKLFF.

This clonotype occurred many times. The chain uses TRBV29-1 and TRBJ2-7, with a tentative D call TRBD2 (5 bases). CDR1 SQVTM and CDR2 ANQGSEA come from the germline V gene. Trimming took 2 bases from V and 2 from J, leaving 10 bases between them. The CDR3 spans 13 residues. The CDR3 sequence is CSVEFPLAYEQYF. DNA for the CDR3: TGCAGCGTTGAATTTCCACTAGCCTACGAGCAGTACTTC.

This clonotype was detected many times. The chain's CDR3 is CASSLDREAFF. The CDR3 region has the DNA TGCGCCAGCAGCTTGGACAGGGAAGCTTTCTTT. V and J are TRBV5-1 and TRBJ1-1; possible D gene TRBD1, 5 bases. Between the trimmed V and J ends, which lost 0 bases and 8 bases, there was a span of 5 bases. Germline V gene data show CDR1 as SGHRS and CDR2 as YFSETQ. The CDR3 length is 11 residues.